The entry that follows covers one TCR beta chain sequence. Its specificity is unknown. This specimen belongs to a study of PD-1 blockade in classical Hodgkin lymphoma. As for the study in general: Nivolumab dosed at 3 mg/kg went to patients intravenously every 2 weeks.

Every single patient, without exception, relapsed after autologous stem cell transplantation, and brentuximab vedotin exposure varied. This table comes from immunoSEQ multiplex PCR, and its TCRdb copy is limited to in-frame clones, with some not included. The sample has about 58,000 clones, less than 95% seen once. Study-level findings and limits: Nivolumab starters within 1 year of ASCT were excluded.

The source was peripheral blood mononuclear cells (PBMCs), collected before the second cycle of nivolumab. This clonotype was sampled from a human donor with classical Hodgkin lymphoma.

The CDR3: CASSYRANGYTF. The CDR3 DNA is TGTGCCAGCAGTTATAGGGCCAATGGCTACACCTTC. The rearrangement links TRBV28 to TRBJ1-2; D gene unclear. The germline V and J ends were trimmed by 4 bases and 6 bases, with 9 bases remaining between them. Germline lookup yields CDR1 MDHEN and CDR2 SYDVKM. There are 12 residues in the CDR3.